These 25 T cell receptor beta chains share one sample of origin, sequenced in a study of blood T cell repertoires in COVID-19. The data were produced by immunoSEQ multiplex PCR, yet TCRdb's version contains in-frame clones alone and is incomplete. Of 150,000 to 200,000 clones listed, more than 70% are singletons. The sample was PBMCs or T cells enriched from blood (not recorded which). All receptors derive from a woman in her 30s who had recovered from COVID-19.

J is TRBJ1-1 and V is TRBV5-1; D is uncertain. The V and J ends lost 7 bases and 7 bases respectively, with 23 bases between them. This CDR3 is 15 amino acids long. Germline CDR1 SGHRS, CDR2 YFSETQ. CDR3 nucleotide sequence: TGCGCCAGCGCGAGCGGTGGGGATCCTAGCCTTGAAGCTTTCTTT. Amino acid sequence: CASASGGDPSLEAFF. Variable domain in full (rest from reference TRBV5-1 and TRBJ1-1): KAGVTQTPRYLIKTRGQQVTLSCSPISGHRSVSWYQQTPGQGLQFLFEYFSETQRNKGNFPGRFSGRQFSNSRSEMNVSTLELGDSALYLCASASGGDPSLEAFFGQGTRLTVV.

The CDR3 coding sequence is TGTGCCATAAGGTCCTTAGCCTATGGCTACACCTTC. This sequence encodes CAIRSLAYGYTF. The V and J genes are TRBV12-3 or TRBV12-4 and TRBJ1-2; the D is unclear. The CDR3 sequence is 12 residues long. Trimming removed 10 bases from V and 4 bases from J, with 13 bases in between.

The V call is TRBV28, the J call TRBJ2-7; 13 positions agree with TRBD2. The CDR3 sequence is 15 residues long. Germline CDR1 is MDHEN and CDR2 is SYDVKM. After removal of 2 bases from V and 6 bases from J, the junction contained 4 bases not matched to a gene. CDR3 nucleotides: TGTGCCAGCAGTTTAGAGACTAGCGGGAGGTTCGAGCAGTACTTC. Encoded protein: CASSLETSGRFEQYF. The variable domain in full, completed from reference TRBV28 and TRBJ2-7, reads DVKVTQSSRYLVKRTGEKVFLECVQDMDHENMFWYRQDPGLGLRLIYFSYDVKMKEKGDIPEGYSVSREKKERFSLILESASTNQTSMYLCASSLETSGRFEQYFGPGTRLTVT.

This rearrangement joins TRBV2 to TRBJ2-1; TRBD2 matches 12 bases. This CDR3 is built from 15 residues. The ends lost 4 bases at V and 8 bases at J; junction bases unmatched: 6. Germline V gives CDR1 SNHLY, CDR2 FYNNEI. CDR3 sequence reads: CASSATSGRSDEQFF. The CDR3 nucleotides are TGTGCCAGCAGTGCTACTAGCGGGAGGAGCGATGAGCAGTTCTTC.

The rearrangement joins TRBV7-9 to TRBJ2-1; 8 bases map to TRBD2. The CDR3 is 14 amino acids. Losses at the gene ends were 5 bases for V and 9 bases for J; bases not matched to a gene: 9. CDR1 is SEHNR and CDR2 is FQNEAQ in the germline V gene (reference sequence). CDR3 residues: CASSGSGGPSEQFF. CDR3 DNA: TGTGCCAGCAGCGGGTCGGGAGGGCCAAGTGAGCAGTTCTTC. The variable domain in full, with the rest retrieved from reference TRBV7-9 and TRBJ2-1, is DTGVSQNPRHKITKRGQNVTFRCDPISEHNRLYWYRQTLGQGPEFLTYFQNEAQLEKSRLLSDRFSAERPKGSFSTLEIQRTEQGDSAMYLCASSGSGGPSEQFFGPGTRLTVL.

V gene TRBV9 combines with J gene TRBJ2-5, with 12 bases matching TRBD2. CDR3 length: 17 residues. With V trimmed by 3 bases and J by 5 bases, 11 bases remained unmatched. Germline CDR1 reads SGDLS; CDR2 reads YYNGEE. Written as DNA, the CDR3 is TGTGCCAGCAGCGCTATACTAGCGGGAGGCGTTTCGGAGACCCAGTACTTC. It encodes CASSAILAGGVSETQYF.

V usage is TRBV18 and J usage is TRBJ2-2; TRBD2 agrees at 11 bases. The CDR3 covers 15 residues. V dropped 6 bases and J dropped 2; count of bases not matched to a gene: 2. Germline V gives CDR1 KGHSH, CDR2 LQKENI. CDR3 sequence (DNA): TGTGCCAGCTCCGGGACTAGCGGTAACACCGGGGAGCTGTTTTTT. It codes for CASSGTSGNTGELFF.

CDR3 residues: CSVEWDSTYEQYF. CDR3 nucleotide sequence: TGCAGCGTTGAATGGGACAGTACCTACGAGCAGTACTTC. The J gene is TRBJ2-7, the V gene TRBV29-1, with 7 bases lining up with TRBD1. This CDR3 region has 13 residues. Germline loops: CDR1 SQVTM, CDR2 ANQGSEA. Trimming at V came to 2 bases and at J to 2 bases, leaving 3 bases not matched to a gene.

This chain uses TRBV18 with TRBJ1-2; 8 bases fit TRBD1. Germline values: CDR1 KGHSH, CDR2 LQKENI. CDR3 length: 16 residues. With V trimmed by 3 bases and J by 7 bases, 13 bases remained unmatched. Here the CDR3 DNA reads TGTGCCAGCTCACCGGACAGGGTGACCCCTTTGACTGGCTACACCTTC. Residues: CASSPDRVTPLTGYTF. The whole variable domain, filled in from reference TRBV18 and TRBJ1-2, reads NAGVMQNPRHLVRRRGQEARLRCSPMKGHSHVYWYRQLPEEGLKFMVYLQKENIIDESGMPKERFSAEFPKEGPSILRIQQVVRGDSAAYFCASSPDRVTPLTGYTFGSGTRLTVV.

The chain recombines TRBV24-1 with TRBJ2-1, with 10 bases fitting TRBD1. The CDR3 covers 15 residues. The J segment lost 9 bases and the V segment lost 6 bases, leaving 10 bases of the junction unmatched. The V gene's germline CDR1 is KGHDR and CDR2 SFDVKD. CDR3 DNA sequence: TGTGCCACCAGTTTAACCGGGACAGGGGTTCCTGAGCAGTTCTTC. Translated: CATSLTGTGVPEQFF.

V is TRBV2 and J is TRBJ2-4, with 7 nucleotides matching TRBD2. Trimming took 4 bases from V and 8 from J; bases not matched to a gene: 14. The CDR3 totals 16 residues. Germline CDR1 SNHLY, CDR2 FYNNEI. The CDR3 loop reads CASSGLSWEGGYIQYF. CDR3 DNA: TGTGCCAGCAGTGGTCTAAGTTGGGAGGGAGGTTACATTCAGTACTTC.

This chain links TRBV19 with TRBJ1-3, with D tentatively TRBD1 (5 bases). The V end was cut by 3 bases, the J end by 2 bases, with 11 bases between. The CDR3 length is 15 residues. Germline loops: CDR1 LNHDA, CDR2 SQIVND (reference sequence). The CDR3 bases are TGTGCCAGTAGTATTTACAGGCGAGCTGGAAACACCATATATTTT. It specifies CASSIYRRAGNTIYF.

This clone was counted between two and nine times. The CDR3 bases are TGTGCCAGCAGCTTGGTACAGGGGAGCACAGATACGCAGTATTTT. Encoded protein: CASSLVQGSTDTQYF. J is TRBJ2-3 and V is TRBV5-8; TRBD1 agrees at 7 bases. There are 15 residues in the CDR3. V shed 0 bases and J 0 bases; nucleotides not matched to a gene: 1. The V gene's germline CDR1 is SGHTS and CDR2 YDEGEE. The full variable domain, rest sourced from reference TRBV5-8 and TRBJ2-3, is EAGVTQSPTHLIKTRGQQATLRCSPISGHTSVYWYQQALGLGLQFLLWYDEGEERNRGNFPPRFSGRQFPNYSSELNVNALELEDSALYLCASSLVQGSTDTQYFGPGTRLTVL.

The chain couples TRBV7-9 to TRBJ2-2; 13 bases fit TRBD2. Germline CDR1 SEHNR, CDR2 FQNEAQ (reference sequence). The CDR3 is 20 amino acids. The trim removed 5 bases at V and 2 bases at J, leaving 14 bases unmatched. The chain's CDR3 is CASSTRTETSGRTNTGELFF. CDR3 bases: TGTGCCAGCAGCACTCGCACTGAGACTAGCGGGAGGACAAACACCGGGGAGCTGTTTTTT.

The rearrangement uses TRBV6-6 and TRBJ2-5; D unclear. V lost 0 bases and J 5 bases, leaving 4 bases between the germline ends. This CDR3 is built from 12 residues. CDR1 and CDR2 (germline): MNHNY, SVGAGI (reference sequence). CDR3 bases: TGTGCCAGCAGTTACTCGTCGGAGACCCAGTACTTC. Its translation: CASSYSSETQYF.

This chain joins TRBV11-2 and TRBJ1-3; a possible D gene is TRBD1 (5 bases). V was cut by 6 bases and J by 4 bases, with 10 bases left in between. Germline CDR1 is SGHAT and CDR2 is FQNNGV. The CDR3 extends over 13 amino acids. CDR3 in amino acids: CASRGQGGNTIYF. The CDR3 region has the DNA TGTGCCAGCAGAGGTCAGGGAGGAAACACCATATATTTT.

J is TRBJ2-1 and V is TRBV6-5; possible D gene TRBD1, 6 bases. Trimming left V 2 bases short and J 15 bases short, with 17 bases between. Germline V CDR1 and CDR2: MNHEY, SVGAGI. The CDR3 spans 13 residues. CDR3 region: CASSYQTTGLRFF. DNA of the CDR3: TGTGCCAGCAGTTACCAAACTACAGGGCTTCGGTTCTTC.

The chain joins TRBV18 to TRBJ2-1, with a weak D call TRBD1 (6 bases). Germline V gene data show CDR1 as KGHSH and CDR2 as LQKENI. Trimming shortened V by 4 bases and J by 8 bases, and 24 bases separated the two germline ends. The CDR3 is 17 amino acids. The CDR3 region is CASSLPPGTKTRDEQFF. The CDR3, as DNA: TGTGCCAGCTCACTACCGCCAGGGACAAAAACGCGCGATGAGCAGTTCTTC.

The V and J genes are TRBV6-5 and TRBJ1-1, with TRBD1 as a possible D gene (5 bases). The CDR3 has 13 amino acids. Trimming stripped 6 bases from V and 1 base from J, with 9 bases between. The germline V gene encodes CDR1 MNHEY and CDR2 SVGAGI. The CDR3 loop reads CASRGRENTEAFF. As DNA, the CDR3 is TGTGCCAGCAGAGGCAGGGAGAACACTGAAGCTTTCTTT.

The V and J genes are TRBV28 and TRBJ1-2, with D tentatively TRBD1 (5 bases). Germline values: CDR1 MDHEN, CDR2 SYDVKM. Between the trimmed V and J ends, which lost 5 bases and 0 bases, there was a span of 19 bases. The CDR3 sequence is 17 residues long. CDR3 region: CASSRDSHAGSNYGYTF. CDR3 DNA sequence: TGTGCCAGCAGTCGGGACTCTCACGCGGGATCTAACTATGGCTACACCTTC.

The J gene is TRBJ1-2, the V gene TRBV6-1; tentative D call: TRBD1 (6 bases). V was cut by 2 bases and J by 0 bases, with 13 bases left in between. The CDR3 is 16 residues long. Germline V gene lookup returns CDR1 MNHNS and CDR2 SASEGT. CDR3 region: CASSENARGTNYGYTF. The CDR3 nucleotides are TGTGCCAGCAGTGAAAATGCCAGGGGTACTAACTATGGCTACACCTTC.

V is TRBV13 and J is TRBJ2-1; the D is unclear. This CDR3 has 15 amino acids. Per the germline V gene, CDR1 is PRHDT and CDR2 is FYEKMQ (reference sequence). The V gene lost 0 bases and the J gene lost 0 bases, with 6 bases spanning the gap. This chain's CDR3 is CASSLGLSSYNEQFF. CDR3 bases: TGTGCCAGCAGCTTAGGACTGAGCTCCTACAATGAGCAGTTCTTC.

This sequence joins TRBV28 and TRBJ1-1; D is uncertain. CDR1 is MDHEN and CDR2 is SYDVKM in the germline V gene. The CDR3 runs to 14 residues. The V end lost 6 bases, the J end lost 4 bases, and 15 bases lay between the germline ends. DNA of the CDR3: TGTGCCAGCAGGGAGAGTGCAGGAGGCACTGAAGCTTTCTTT. This translates into CASRESAGGTEAFF. Based on the CDR3 plus reference TRBV28 and TRBJ1-1, the full variable domain is DVKVTQSSRYLVKRTGEKVFLECVQDMDHENMFWYRQDPGLGLRLIYFSYDVKMKEKGDIPEGYSVSREKKERFSLILESASTNQTSMYLCASRESAGGTEAFFGQGTRLTVV.

This rearrangement joins TRBV5-1 to TRBJ2-3, with D possibly TRBD2 on 6 matching bases. The CDR3 consists of 15 residues. Germline V gene lookup returns CDR1 SGHRS and CDR2 YFSETQ. The ends were cut back, 4 bases at V and 2 bases at J, with 14 bases in the middle. CDR3 nucleotide sequence: TGCGCCAGCAGCCCGCAAGGCGGGAACACAGATACGCAGTATTTT. Translated: CASSPQGGNTDTQYF.

The genes are TRBV5-4 and TRBJ1-1; 9 nucleotides align to TRBD1. Germline-derived CDR1 and CDR2 are SGHNT and YYREEE (reference sequence). V lost 4 bases, J lost 4 bases, and 17 bases stayed unmatched. The CDR3 loop spans 18 amino acids. The CDR3 DNA reads TGTGCCAGCAGCCCTGGGGGGGGGACAGGGAGATTCAGCACTGAAGCTTTCTTT. Its protein is CASSPGGGTGRFSTEAFF.